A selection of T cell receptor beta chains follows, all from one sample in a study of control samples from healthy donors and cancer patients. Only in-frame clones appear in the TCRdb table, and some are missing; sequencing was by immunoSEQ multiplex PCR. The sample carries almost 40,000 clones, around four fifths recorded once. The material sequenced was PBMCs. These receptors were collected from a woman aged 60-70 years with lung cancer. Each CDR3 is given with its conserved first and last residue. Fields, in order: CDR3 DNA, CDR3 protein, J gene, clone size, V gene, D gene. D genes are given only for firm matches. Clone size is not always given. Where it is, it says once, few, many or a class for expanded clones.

CDR3nt: TGTGCCAGTAGTGGGGCCGCGGCTAATTCACCCCTCCACTTT
CDR3aa: CASSGAAANSPLHF
j_gene: TRBJ1-6
abundance: -
v_gene: TRBV19
d_gene: -

CDR3nt: TGTGCCAGCAGCCAGGGCTCCAATCAGCCCCAGCATTTT
CDR3aa: CASSQGSNQPQHF
j_gene: TRBJ1-5
abundance: -
v_gene: TRBV7-2
d_gene: -

CDR3nt: TGTGCCAGCAGCTTGTTTGGGAAATACGAGCAGTACTTC
CDR3aa: CASSLFGKYEQYF
j_gene: TRBJ2-7
abundance: -
v_gene: TRBV5-4
d_gene: -

CDR3nt: TGTGCCAGTAGTATCGGGACCTCCCTGCATGAAAAACTGTTTTTT
CDR3aa: CASSIGTSLHEKLFF
j_gene: TRBJ1-4
abundance: -
v_gene: TRBV19
d_gene: -

CDR3nt: TGCGCCAGCAGCCAAGCGGACGGTATGCGAAACAATGAGCAGTTCTTC
CDR3aa: CASSQADGMRNNEQFF
j_gene: TRBJ2-1
abundance: -
v_gene: TRBV4-1
d_gene: -

CDR3nt: TGTGCTAGCAGCTTAGAGCCGAGCCACAATGAGCAGTTCTTC
CDR3aa: CASSLEPSHNEQFF
j_gene: TRBJ2-1
abundance: -
v_gene: TRBV7-7
d_gene: -

CDR3nt: TGTGCCATCAGTGAGTTCCAGGGGACGGTGGACGAGCAGTACTTC
CDR3aa: CAISEFQGTVDEQYF
j_gene: TRBJ2-7
abundance: -
v_gene: TRBV10-3
d_gene: -

CDR3nt: TGCGCCAGCAGCTTGCTACCCCAGCAGCCCCAGCATTTT
CDR3aa: CASSLLPQQPQHF
j_gene: TRBJ1-5
abundance: -
v_gene: TRBV5-1
d_gene: -

CDR3nt: TGTGCCAGCAACCCCGGGACAGGGGGCAATGGCTACTCTTCACCCCTCCACTTT
CDR3aa: CASNPGTGGNGYSSPLHF
j_gene: TRBJ1-6
abundance: -
v_gene: TRBV7-8
d_gene: TRBD1

CDR3nt: TGTGCCAGCAGCGCCCTAGACCCCACTACTGAAGCTTTCTTT
CDR3aa: CASSALDPTTEAFF
j_gene: TRBJ1-1
abundance: -
v_gene: TRBV9
d_gene: -

CDR3nt: TGTGCCAGCAGCGTAAACCGGAATGAAGCTTTCTTT
CDR3aa: CASSVNRNEAFF
j_gene: TRBJ1-1
abundance: -
v_gene: TRBV11-2
d_gene: -

CDR3nt: TGTGCCAGCACCTGGGACGGCAACTATGGCTACACCTTC
CDR3aa: CASTWDGNYGYTF
j_gene: TRBJ1-2
abundance: -
v_gene: TRBV12-3/TRBV12-4
d_gene: -

CDR3nt: TGTGCCAGCAGCCTAAAACCGACAGGGTCGGACAATGAGCAGTTCTTC
CDR3aa: CASSLKPTGSDNEQFF
j_gene: TRBJ2-1
abundance: -
v_gene: TRBV7-9
d_gene: TRBD1

CDR3nt: TGTGCCAGTAGTATAGATTATCCAGGGGGGTCCTACGAGCAGTACTTC
CDR3aa: CASSIDYPGGSYEQYF
j_gene: TRBJ2-7
abundance: -
v_gene: TRBV19
d_gene: -

CDR3nt: TGTGCCAGCAGCCAGAGAGGGGGATTCGATACGCAGTATTTT
CDR3aa: CASSQRGGFDTQYF
j_gene: TRBJ2-3
abundance: once
v_gene: TRBV11-3
d_gene: -

CDR3nt: TGTGCCAGCAGCTTCTCAGGGGTCGGAGAAGCTTTCTTT
CDR3aa: CASSFSGVGEAFF
j_gene: TRBJ1-1
abundance: -
v_gene: TRBV11-3
d_gene: -

CDR3nt: TGTGCCAGTAGACGACGACAGGTCTATGGCTACACCTTC
CDR3aa: CASRRRQVYGYTF
j_gene: TRBJ1-2
abundance: -
v_gene: TRBV19
d_gene: -

CDR3nt: TGTGCCAGCAGCTATAACCACTACGAGCAGTACTTC
CDR3aa: CASSYNHYEQYF
j_gene: TRBJ2-7
abundance: -
v_gene: TRBV7-6
d_gene: -

CDR3nt: TGTGCCAGCGACCCAGGGGGCTATGGCTACACCTTC
CDR3aa: CASDPGGYGYTF
j_gene: TRBJ1-2
abundance: -
v_gene: TRBV6-5
d_gene: TRBD1

CDR3nt: TGTGCCAGTACCGAGACAGGGCTGAAATCACCCCTCCACTTT
CDR3aa: CASTETGLKSPLHF
j_gene: TRBJ1-6
abundance: -
v_gene: TRBV19
d_gene: TRBD1

CDR3nt: TGTGCCATCAATGAACCACGGAACTACGAGCAGTACTTC
CDR3aa: CAINEPRNYEQYF
j_gene: TRBJ2-7
abundance: -
v_gene: TRBV10-3
d_gene: -

CDR3nt: TGTGCCAGCTCACCGGGACAGGGGGCTGTAGATCAGCCCCAGCATTTT
CDR3aa: CASSPGQGAVDQPQHF
j_gene: TRBJ1-5
abundance: -
v_gene: TRBV18
d_gene: TRBD1

CDR3nt: TGTGCCAGCAGCTTGGGTACGGGGGGCACAGCTTTCTTT
CDR3aa: CASSLGTGGTAFF
j_gene: TRBJ1-1
abundance: -
v_gene: TRBV5-5
d_gene: -

CDR3nt: TGTGCCAGCGGTAGACAGGGCCCTGTTGGCTATGGCTACACCTTC
CDR3aa: CASGRQGPVGYGYTF
j_gene: TRBJ1-2
abundance: -
v_gene: TRBV21-1
d_gene: -

CDR3nt: TGTGCCAGTAGTAACCAGTATAGCAATCAGCCCCAGCATTTT
CDR3aa: CASSNQYSNQPQHF
j_gene: TRBJ1-5
abundance: -
v_gene: TRBV19
d_gene: -

CDR3nt: TGTGCCAGCAGCCAAGACTTACAGGGGGAGTATGGCTACACCTTC
CDR3aa: CASSQDLQGEYGYTF
j_gene: TRBJ1-2
abundance: once
v_gene: TRBV4-2
d_gene: TRBD1

CDR3nt: TGTGCCAGTAGTATAAGTGTGGCAGCTATGGGACTAGACTACGAGCAGTACTTC
CDR3aa: CASSISVAAMGLDYEQYF
j_gene: TRBJ2-7
abundance: -
v_gene: TRBV19
d_gene: TRBD2

CDR3nt: TGTGCCATCAGTGAGTCGAAACAGGGGAATAATTCACCCCTCCACTTT
CDR3aa: CAISESKQGNNSPLHF
j_gene: TRBJ1-6
abundance: -
v_gene: TRBV10-3
d_gene: TRBD1

CDR3nt: TGTGCCACCTGGAATAGCAATCAGCCCCAGCATTTT
CDR3aa: CATWNSNQPQHF
j_gene: TRBJ1-5
abundance: -
v_gene: TRBV6-5
d_gene: -

CDR3nt: TGTGCCATCAGGGGAGGGGGCAATCAGCCCCAGCATTTT
CDR3aa: CAIRGGGNQPQHF
j_gene: TRBJ1-5
abundance: -
v_gene: TRBV10-3
d_gene: -

CDR3nt: TGCGCCAGCAGCCAAGGGTCGAGAACAGGGCACTATGGCTACACCTTC
CDR3aa: CASSQGSRTGHYGYTF
j_gene: TRBJ1-2
abundance: once
v_gene: TRBV4-1
d_gene: -

CDR3nt: TGCGCCAGCAGCTTTTCTGGTATTCGGGATGAGCAGTTCTTC
CDR3aa: CASSFSGIRDEQFF
j_gene: TRBJ2-1
abundance: -
v_gene: TRBV5-1
d_gene: -

CDR3nt: TGTGCCAGCGACCGCGGGCTAGGAGCCAACGTCCTGACTTTC
CDR3aa: CASDRGLGANVLTF
j_gene: TRBJ2-6
abundance: -
v_gene: TRBV5-6
d_gene: -

CDR3nt: TGCAGTGCTAGTATTTGGGAGAGCACAGATACGCAGTATTTT
CDR3aa: CSASIWESTDTQYF
j_gene: TRBJ2-3
abundance: -
v_gene: TRBV20-1
d_gene: -

CDR3nt: TGTGCCAGTACTACCCGTGACGGAAACACTGAAGCTTTCTTT
CDR3aa: CASTTRDGNTEAFF
j_gene: TRBJ1-1
abundance: -
v_gene: TRBV19
d_gene: -

CDR3nt: TGTGCCAGTAGCACCCTACTCAATGAGCAGTTCTTC
CDR3aa: CASSTLLNEQFF
j_gene: TRBJ2-1
abundance: -
v_gene: TRBV19
d_gene: -

CDR3nt: TGTGCCAGTAGTATCGACGGGGATCAGCCCCAGCATTTT
CDR3aa: CASSIDGDQPQHF
j_gene: TRBJ1-5
abundance: -
v_gene: TRBV19
d_gene: -

CDR3nt: TGTGCCAGCAGTTCTGGGGGCGACGGGAGTCAGCCCCAGCATTTT
CDR3aa: CASSSGGDGSQPQHF
j_gene: TRBJ1-5
abundance: -
v_gene: TRBV27
d_gene: -

CDR3nt: TGTGCCAGCAGCTTAGTAGGGTCCTCGGGGGAAAAACTGTTTTTT
CDR3aa: CASSLVGSSGEKLFF
j_gene: TRBJ1-4
abundance: -
v_gene: TRBV7-9
d_gene: -

CDR3nt: TGTGCCAGTAAGGTGGCAGGGGGCCATGTCGAAAAACTGTTTTTT
CDR3aa: CASKVAGGHVEKLFF
j_gene: TRBJ1-4
abundance: few
v_gene: TRBV19
d_gene: TRBD1

CDR3nt: TGTGCCAGCAGCTTAAACCCGGGACAAGATACGCAGTATTTT
CDR3aa: CASSLNPGQDTQYF
j_gene: TRBJ2-3
abundance: -
v_gene: TRBV7-3
d_gene: -

CDR3nt: TGTGCCAGCAGTTCAATAGCGGGGGGGCCCGAGACCCAGTACTTC
CDR3aa: CASSSIAGGPETQYF
j_gene: TRBJ2-5
abundance: -
v_gene: TRBV11-2
d_gene: TRBD2

CDR3nt: TGCAGCGTAGGTTCGTTAGTTGGGGCCAACGTCCTGACTTTC
CDR3aa: CSVGSLVGANVLTF
j_gene: TRBJ2-6
abundance: -
v_gene: TRBV29-1
d_gene: -

CDR3nt: TGTGCCAGCTCACCAAGAATGCCGGGTAACATGAACACTGAAGCTTTCTTT
CDR3aa: CASSPRMPGNMNTEAFF
j_gene: TRBJ1-1
abundance: -
v_gene: TRBV18
d_gene: -

CDR3nt: TGTGCCAGCAGCCAAGAAGGGCAGGGATTAGAAGGCTACACCTTC
CDR3aa: CASSQEGQGLEGYTF
j_gene: TRBJ1-2
abundance: few
v_gene: TRBV3-1/TRBV3-2
d_gene: -

CDR3nt: TGTGCCAGCAAATTCTCTGGGGCCAACGTTCTGACTTTC
CDR3aa: CASKFSGANVLTF
j_gene: TRBJ2-6
abundance: -
v_gene: TRBV7-9
d_gene: -

CDR3nt: TGTGCCTGGAGTCCGACGACAGGGAGCAATCAGCCCCAGCATTTT
CDR3aa: CAWSPTTGSNQPQHF
j_gene: TRBJ1-5
abundance: -
v_gene: TRBV30
d_gene: TRBD1

CDR3nt: TGTGCCAGCTCTCGGGCAGACTACGAGCAGTACTTC
CDR3aa: CASSRADYEQYF
j_gene: TRBJ2-7
abundance: -
v_gene: TRBV18
d_gene: -

CDR3nt: TGCGCCAGCAGTGAGGCTAGCGGGGCCTTCACAGATACGCAGTATTTT
CDR3aa: CASSEASGAFTDTQYF
j_gene: TRBJ2-3
abundance: -
v_gene: TRBV10-2
d_gene: TRBD2

CDR3nt: TGTGCCCGCACCAGACCAGATACGCAGTATTTT
CDR3aa: CARTRPDTQYF
j_gene: TRBJ2-3
abundance: -
v_gene: TRBV9
d_gene: -

CDR3nt: TGTGCCAGCAGCCAAGTAGCGGGGGCGCTCTACAATGAGCAGTTCTTC
CDR3aa: CASSQVAGALYNEQFF
j_gene: TRBJ2-1
abundance: -
v_gene: TRBV3-1/TRBV3-2
d_gene: TRBD2

CDR3nt: TGTGCCAGCAGCGTAGGTAGGGGCAATCTAGCGGGTGAGCAGTTCTTC
CDR3aa: CASSVGRGNLAGEQFF
j_gene: TRBJ2-1
abundance: -
v_gene: TRBV9
d_gene: TRBD2

CDR3nt: TGTGCCAGCAGCTCGACGACTAGCGGGAGATGGAACATTCAGTACTTC
CDR3aa: CASSSTTSGRWNIQYF
j_gene: TRBJ2-4
abundance: -
v_gene: TRBV5-4
d_gene: TRBD2

CDR3nt: TGTGCCAGCAGCCAACGACTAGCGGGGACGACAGATACGCAGTATTTT
CDR3aa: CASSQRLAGTTDTQYF
j_gene: TRBJ2-3
abundance: -
v_gene: TRBV3-1/TRBV3-2
d_gene: TRBD2

CDR3nt: TGTGCCAGCAGTCGGGGCGAAGGTCAGCCCCAGCATTTT
CDR3aa: CASSRGEGQPQHF
j_gene: TRBJ1-5
abundance: -
v_gene: TRBV2
d_gene: -

CDR3nt: TGTGCCAGCAGCAGGACTGGGGCCCTAGCCAAAAACATTCAGTACTTC
CDR3aa: CASSRTGALAKNIQYF
j_gene: TRBJ2-4
abundance: -
v_gene: TRBV5-4
d_gene: -

CDR3nt: TGTGCCAGCAGTTCCGGGACTAGCGCCTATAGCTCCTACGAGCAGTACTTC
CDR3aa: CASSSGTSAYSSYEQYF
j_gene: TRBJ2-7
abundance: few
v_gene: TRBV11-2
d_gene: TRBD2